This T cell receptor beta chain comes out of a study of OX40 agonist ivuxolimab in advanced cancers. As for the study in general: Patients were infused with ivuxolimab every 2 weeks at 0.01 to 10 mg/kg.

Repertoires were generated with immunoSEQ multiplex PCR, while TCRdb's copy carries only in-frame clones and drops some. The sample has about 67,000 clones, over 80% seen once; the top ten hold 4% to 5%. No patient had autoimmune disease or received systemic immunosuppression. Study outcomes and limitations: With doses of 0.1 to 3.0 mg/kg, CD4+ and CD8+ blood T cells had undergone clonal expansion by week 6. Expanded clones were, on average, more numerous among CD8+ T cells than CD4+.

This clone was counted a single time. Antigen: not known. J lost 2 bases, V lost 3 bases, and 10 bases had no gene match. Germline-derived CDR1 and CDR2 are KGHSH and LQKENI. The CDR3 is 18 amino acids. The chain couples TRBV18 to TRBJ2-1; 10 positions agree with TRBD2. This receptor was obtained from an adult with an advanced solid tumor such as melanoma, head and neck, liver or kidney cancer. The specimen was CD4+ or CD8+ T cells sorted from blood, collected in a trial of the OX40 agonist ivuxolimab. DNA for the CDR3: TGTGCCAGCTCACCTAGGCCTACTAGCGGGACGACCTACAATGAGCAGTTCTTC. Translating it yields CASSPRPTSGTTYNEQFF. Complete variable domain (other parts from reference TRBV18 and TRBJ2-1): NAGVMQNPRHLVRRRGQEARLRCSPMKGHSHVYWYRQLPEEGLKFMVYLQKENIIDESGMPKERFSAEFPKEGPSILRIQQVVRGDSAAYFCASSPRPTSGTTYNEQFFGPGTRLTVL.